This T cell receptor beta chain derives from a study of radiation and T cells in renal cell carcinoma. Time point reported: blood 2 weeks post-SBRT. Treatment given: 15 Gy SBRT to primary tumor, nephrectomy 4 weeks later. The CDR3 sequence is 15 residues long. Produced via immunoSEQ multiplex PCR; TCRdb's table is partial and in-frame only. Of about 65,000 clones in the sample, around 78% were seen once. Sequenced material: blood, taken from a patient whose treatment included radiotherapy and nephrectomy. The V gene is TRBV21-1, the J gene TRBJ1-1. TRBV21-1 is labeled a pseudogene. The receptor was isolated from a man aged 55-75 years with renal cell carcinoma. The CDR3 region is CASSKSPYLDTEAFF. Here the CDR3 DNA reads TGTGCCAGCAGCAAATCCCCTTACTTGGACACTGAAGCTTTCTTT.